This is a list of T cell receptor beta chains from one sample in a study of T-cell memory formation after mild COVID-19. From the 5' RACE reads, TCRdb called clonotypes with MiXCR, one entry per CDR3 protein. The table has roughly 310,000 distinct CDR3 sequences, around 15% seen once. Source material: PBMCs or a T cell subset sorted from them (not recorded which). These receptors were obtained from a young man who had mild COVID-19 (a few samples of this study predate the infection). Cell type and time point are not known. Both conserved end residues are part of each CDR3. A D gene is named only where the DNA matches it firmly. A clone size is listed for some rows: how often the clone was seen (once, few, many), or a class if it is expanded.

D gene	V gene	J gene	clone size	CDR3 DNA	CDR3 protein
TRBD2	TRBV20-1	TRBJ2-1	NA	TGCAGTGCCGTGCGGGGGGTTTACAATGAGCAGTTCTTC	CSAVRGVYNEQFF
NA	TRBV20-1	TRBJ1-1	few	TGCAGTGCTAGCCGGGGGCGGAACACTGAAGCTTTCTTT	CSASRGRNTEAFF
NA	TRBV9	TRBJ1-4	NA	TGTGCCAGCAGCGCCCATAGTGCAACTAATGAAAAACTGTTTTTT	CASSAHSATNEKLFF
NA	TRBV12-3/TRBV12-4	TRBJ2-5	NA	TGTGCCAGCAGTTTAGTCGCCGCGATCCAGTACTTC	CASSLVAAIQYF
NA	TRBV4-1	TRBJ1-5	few	TGCGCCAGCAGCCAAGATTCGGGGGGCTTTCAGCCCCAGCATTTT	CASSQDSGGFQPQHF
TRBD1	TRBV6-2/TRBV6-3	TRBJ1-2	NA	TGTGCCAGCAGTTACTCGGTGACAGGGAGTGGCTACACCTTC	CASSYSVTGSGYTF
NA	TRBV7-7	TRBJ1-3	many	TGTGCTAGCAGCTCCTCCTCTGGAAACACCATATATTTT	CASSSSSGNTIYF
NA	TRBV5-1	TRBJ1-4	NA	TGCGCCAGCAGCGCCCATACAGAGATAGGAGAAAAACTGTTTTTT	CASSAHTEIGEKLFF
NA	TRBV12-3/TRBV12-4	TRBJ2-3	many	TGTGCCAGCAGTTCCGGCCTCGGCACAGATACGCAGTATTTT	CASSSGLGTDTQYF
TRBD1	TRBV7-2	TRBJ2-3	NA	TGTGCCAGCAGGGGGACAGTTAGCACAGATACGCAGTATTTT	CASRGTVSTDTQYF
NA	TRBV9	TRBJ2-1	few	TGTGCCAGCAGCGTAGTTTCCAGCAATGAGCAGTTCTTC	CASSVVSSNEQFF
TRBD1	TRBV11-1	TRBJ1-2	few	TGTGCCAGCGCGAGGCCGGGACAGCATTATGGCTACACCTTC	CASARPGQHYGYTF
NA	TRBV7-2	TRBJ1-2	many	TGTGCCAGCAGCGGTTGGGACAAAAGGGTCAGGTGCACCTTC	CASSGWDKRVRCTF
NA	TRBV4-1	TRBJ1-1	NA	TGCGCCAGCAGCCCGCCCAGGGAGGAGGCCCAAGCTTTCTTT	CASSPPREEAQAFF
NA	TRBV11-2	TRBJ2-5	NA	TGTGCCAGCAGCCGGGTGACAGTCCAAGAGACCCAGTACTTC	CASSRVTVQETQYF
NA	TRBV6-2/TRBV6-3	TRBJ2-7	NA	TGTGCCAGCGCGTTGCGGATACCATCCTACGAGCAGTACTTC	CASALRIPSYEQYF
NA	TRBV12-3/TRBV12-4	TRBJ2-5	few	TGTGCCAGCAGTTTCTCCAGCAGGCTTGCGGAGACCCAGTACTTC	CASSFSSRLAETQYF
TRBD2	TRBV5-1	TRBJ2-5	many	TGCGCCAGCAGCTCCAACGGGGGGGGCCGAGAGACCCAGTACTTC	CASSSNGGGRETQYF
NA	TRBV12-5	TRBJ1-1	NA	TGTGCTAGTGGCCCGGGGGGTGGGATCACTGAAGCTTTCTTT	CASGPGGGITEAFF
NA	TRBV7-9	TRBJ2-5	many	TGTGCCAGCAGACCGGGACCCCAAGAGACCCAGTACTTC	CASRPGPQETQYF
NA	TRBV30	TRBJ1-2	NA	TGTGCCTGGAGTGGTTCCACCTATGGCTACACCTTC	CAWSGSTYGYTF
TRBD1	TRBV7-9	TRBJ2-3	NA	TGTGCCAGCAGCTTTGTGGGACAGTCCTCCACAGATACGCAGTATTTT	CASSFVGQSSTDTQYF
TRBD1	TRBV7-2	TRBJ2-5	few	TGTGCCAGCAGCATACAGGGACAGGGGGCATGGGAGACCCAGTACTTC	CASSIQGQGAWETQYF
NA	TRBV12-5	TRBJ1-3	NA	TGTGCTAGTGACCGACTAGAGCCGCCGAACACCATATATTTT	CASDRLEPPNTIYF
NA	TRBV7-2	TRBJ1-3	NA	TGTGCCAGCAGCTTAGTACAGGGCGCTACCTCTGGAAACACCATATATTTT	CASSLVQGATSGNTIYF
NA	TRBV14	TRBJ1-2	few	TGTGCCAGCAGCCAAGTGTCCCGGGACATCCGCGGCTACACCTTC	CASSQVSRDIRGYTF
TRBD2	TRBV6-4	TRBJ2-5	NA	TGTGCCAGCAGTGAGGCCTGCGGGGGGGGCCAAGAGACCCAGTACTTC	CASSEACGGGQETQYF
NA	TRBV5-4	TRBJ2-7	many	TGTGCCAGCAGCATAGGGGGGCCCTACGAGCAGTACTTC	CASSIGGPYEQYF
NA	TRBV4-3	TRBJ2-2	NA	TGCGCCAGCAGCCAGAACCCGGGGGAGCTGTTTTTT	CASSQNPGELFF
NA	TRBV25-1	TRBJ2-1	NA	TGTGCCAGCAGTGACGACGGGGGCGTAAGGTTGAGTGAGCAGTTCTTC	CASSDDGGVRLSEQFF
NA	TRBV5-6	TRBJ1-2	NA	TGTGCCAGCAGCTTGAGGCAGGCTCCACGTTATGGCTACACCTTC	CASSLRQAPRYGYTF
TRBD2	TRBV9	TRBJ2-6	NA	TGTGCCAGCAGCGTAGAACTAGCGAGCTCCCCTGGGGCCAACGTCCTGACTTTC	CASSVELASSPGANVLTF
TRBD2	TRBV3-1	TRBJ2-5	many	TGTGCCAGCAGCCGACTAGCGGAAGAGACCCAGTACTTC	CASSRLAEETQYF
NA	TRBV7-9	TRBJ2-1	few	TGTGCCAGCAGCCCAGTGGGGCAGACTTCCTACAATGAGCAGTTCTTC	CASSPVGQTSYNEQFF
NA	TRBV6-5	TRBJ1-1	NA	TGTGCCAGCACCCTAAGGGGCGGGGGCACTGAAGCTTTCTTT	CASTLRGGGTEAFF
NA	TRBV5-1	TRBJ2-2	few	TGCGCCAGCAAGAGGGGGGACACCGGGGAGCTGTTTTTT	CASKRGDTGELFF
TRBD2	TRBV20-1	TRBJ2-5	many	TGCAGTGCTAGTCCGGCGGGGGGTCAAGAGACCCAGTACTTC	CSASPAGGQETQYF
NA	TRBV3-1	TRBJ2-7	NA	TGTGCCAGCAGCCAAGATGGACAAGCCGGGGAGCAGTACTTC	CASSQDGQAGEQYF
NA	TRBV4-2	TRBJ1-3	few	TGTGCCAGCAGCCAAGATCCGGCCGGAGGAAACACCATATATTTT	CASSQDPAGGNTIYF
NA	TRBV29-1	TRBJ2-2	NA	TGCAGCGTTGACGGGGGACTTGAGGCGACCGCCGGGGAGCTGTTTTTT	CSVDGGLEATAGELFF
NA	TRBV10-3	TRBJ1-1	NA	TGTGCCATCAGAGACAACATGGACACTGAAGCTTTCTTT	CAIRDNMDTEAFF
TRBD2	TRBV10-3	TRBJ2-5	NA	TGTGCCATCAGTCCCCACAGCGGGGGGTCGTCTCAAGAGACCCAGTACTTC	CAISPHSGGSSQETQYF
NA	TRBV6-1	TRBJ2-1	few	TGTGCCAGCAGTGGACCGATTCGGACGGCTTACAATGAGCAGTTCTTC	CASSGPIRTAYNEQFF
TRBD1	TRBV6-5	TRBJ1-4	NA	TGTGCCAGCGGCCGACAGGGAAAGGGTGAAAAACTGTTTTTT	CASGRQGKGEKLFF
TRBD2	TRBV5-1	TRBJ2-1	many	TGCGCCAGCAGCTTGGTACTAGCGGGGGGGGACAATGAGCAGTTCTTC	CASSLVLAGGDNEQFF
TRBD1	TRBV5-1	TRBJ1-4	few	TGCGCCAGCAGCTTGGCGGGGGACAGGGCATTCTTT	CASSLAGDRAFF
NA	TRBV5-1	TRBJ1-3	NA	TGCGCCAGCAGCTTGTTCTCAGATGGAAACACCATATATTTT	CASSLFSDGNTIYF
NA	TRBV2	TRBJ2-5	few	TGTGCCACCGTCTTTGGGGAGACCCAGTACTTC	CATVFGETQYF
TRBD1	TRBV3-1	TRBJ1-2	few	TGTGCCAGCAGCCAAGATTTCGGGACAGGGGATGGCTACACCTTC	CASSQDFGTGDGYTF
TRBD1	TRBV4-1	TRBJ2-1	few	TGCGCCAGCAGCCCCTCGGACAGGGCGATGGAGCAGTTCTTC	CASSPSDRAMEQFF
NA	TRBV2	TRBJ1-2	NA	TGTGCCAGCAACAGGGACGGGGGATATGGCTACACCTTC	CASNRDGGYGYTF
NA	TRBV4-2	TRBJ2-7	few	TGTGCCAGCAGCTCACCTATCCGGGGGGCCTCCTACGAGCAGTACTTC	CASSSPIRGASYEQYF